The 29 T cell receptor beta chains below come from one sample, sequenced in a study of blood T cell repertoires in COVID-19 (TCRdb year 2020). Library preparation used the immunoSEQ multiplex PCR assay. Not all clones reach the TCRdb copy of this immuneACCESS table, which keeps in-frame sequences only. Checked studies attribute under half of the gap to unresolved V genes and leave the rest unexplained. This sample lists 350,000 to 450,000 clones; 75% to 90% were detected once. Roughly 3.6% of the sample lies in the top ten. Sequenced input: peripheral blood. All receptors derive from a woman between 18 and 29 years old with acute or convalescent COVID-19.

The chain carries TRBV2 and TRBJ1-5; D is unclear. Trimming shortened V by 4 bases and J by 7 bases, and 11 bases separated the two germline ends. Germline V gene lookup returns CDR1 SNHLY and CDR2 FYNNEI. The CDR3 runs 13 residues. The CDR3 spells CASSVGGNQPQHF. The CDR3 DNA follows: TGTGCCAGCAGTGTCGGAGGGAACCAGCCCCAGCATTTT.

The rearrangement uses TRBV7-9 and TRBJ2-7, with 7 bases matching TRBD1. Losses at the gene ends were 4 bases for V and 6 bases for J; bases not matched to a gene: 9. The CDR3 runs 14 residues. Looked up from germline, CDR1 is SEHNR and CDR2 is FQNEAQ (reference sequence). CDR3 region: CASSYLTGLGEQYF. CDR3 nucleotides: TGTGCCAGCAGCTACCTGACAGGGTTGGGCGAGCAGTACTTC.

The genes are TRBV18 and TRBJ1-2; D might be TRBD1 (5 bases). The V end lost 4 bases, the J end lost 0 bases, and 12 bases lay between the germline ends. Germline loops: CDR1 KGHSH, CDR2 LQKENI. The CDR3 has 15 amino acids. Written as DNA, the CDR3 is TGTGCCAGCTCACGACAGACACCTGCTAACTATGGCTACACCTTC. Its protein is CASSRQTPANYGYTF.

The chain joins TRBV5-6 to TRBJ2-7, with TRBD1 identical over 8 bases. Germline assignment: CDR1 SGHDT and CDR2 YYEEEE. Trimming removed 2 bases from V and 7 bases from J; junction bases left unmatched: 8. This CDR3 is built from 14 residues. CDR3 bases: TGTGCCAGCAGCTTTGGCCAGGGGGCGAATGAGCAGTACTTC. Protein: CASSFGQGANEQYF.

A single count supports this clone. The V call is TRBV11-2, the J call TRBJ2-7; a possible D gene is TRBD1 (6 bases). The germline gives CDR1 SGHAT, CDR2 FQNNGV. Trimming removed 1 base at V and 3 bases at J, with 10 bases between. This CDR3 is 14 amino acids long. CDR3 loop: CASSLGQGFYEQYF. Here the CDR3 DNA reads TGTGCCAGCAGCTTAGGTCAGGGGTTCTACGAGCAGTACTTC.

This clone was counted a few times. V gene TRBV19 combines with J gene TRBJ1-2; 12 bases agree with TRBD1. The germline gives CDR1 LNHDA, CDR2 SQIVND (reference sequence). The V gene end was trimmed by 5 bases and the J gene end by 4 bases; junction bases not matched to a gene: 8. The CDR3 is made up of 16 amino acids. CDR3 loop: CASSPSGGQGAYGYTF. CDR3 coding DNA: TGTGCCAGTAGTCCCAGCGGGGGACAGGGGGCCTATGGCTACACCTTC.

This chain joins TRBV6-5 and TRBJ1-4; 7 bases align to TRBD1. The J segment lost 3 bases and the V segment lost 8 bases, leaving 9 bases of the junction unmatched. Germline V lookup: CDR1 MNHEY, CDR2 SVGAGI. The CDR3 is made up of 15 amino acids. As DNA, the CDR3 is TGTGCCAGCTCAGGGGGAACTTCACCTAATGAAAAACTGTTTTTT. This sequence encodes CASSGGTSPNEKLFF.

This clone was seen only once. The J gene is TRBJ1-2, the V gene TRBV7-8; 12 bases are shared with TRBD1. Germline CDR1 and CDR2: SGHVS and FQNEAQ. J was trimmed by 7 bases and V by 5 bases; bases with no gene match: 14. The CDR3 is 17 amino acids. The CDR3 reads CASSPRGQGAISGGYTF. In nucleotides, the CDR3 is TGTGCCAGCAGCCCGAGGGGACAGGGGGCTATCTCGGGTGGCTACACCTTC.

This chain joins TRBV30 and TRBJ2-3, with TRBD2 as a possible D gene (7 bases). The germline V gene encodes CDR1 GTSNPN and CDR2 SVGIG (reference sequence). V lost 5 bases, J lost 1 base, and 16 bases lay in between. This CDR3 comprises 15 residues. The DNA for the CDR3 is TGTGCCTGGGGCGCCGGGGGGCTAGGCACAGATACGCAGTATTTT. Amino acids: CAWGAGGLGTDTQYF.

This chain uses TRBV29-1 with TRBJ1-4; 8 nucleotides line up with TRBD1. V dropped 5 bases and J dropped 4; count of bases not matched to a gene: 3. The CDR3 runs 13 residues. The germline CDR1 and CDR2 sequences are SQVTM and ANQGSEA. The CDR3 sequence: CSVWDRLNEKLFF. DNA of the CDR3: TGCAGCGTTTGGGACAGGCTTAATGAAAAACTGTTTTTT.

This clone was counted a single time. The rearrangement links TRBV5-1 to TRBJ2-1; 9 bases match TRBD1. This CDR3 contains 14 residues. Losses at the gene ends were 2 bases for V and 7 bases for J; bases not matched to a gene: 4. Germline V gene data show CDR1 as SGHRS and CDR2 as YFSETQ. The CDR3 DNA is TGCGCCAGCAGCTTAACCGGGACAGGGAATGAGCAGTTCTTC. This translates into CASSLTGTGNEQFF.

CDR3 coding DNA: TGTGCCAGCAGCCGGGACAGACGCTACTCTGGAAACACCATATATTTT. Protein: CASSRDRRYSGNTIYF. V is TRBV3-1 (or the pseudogene TRBV3-2) and J is TRBJ1-3; 7 bases agree with TRBD1. Germline-derived CDR1 and CDR2 are LGHDT and YNNKEL (reference sequence). There are 16 residues in the CDR3. Trimming cost V 4 bases and J 0 bases; bases outside gene matches: 6.

The CDR3 here is CASSPTGGGYEQYF. In nucleotides, the CDR3 is TGTGCCAGCAGTCCGACAGGGGGTGGGTACGAGCAGTACTTC. The chain employs TRBV6-5 and TRBJ2-7, with TRBD1 matching over 9 bases. The germline V gene encodes CDR1 MNHEY and CDR2 SVGAGI. V lost 5 bases and J lost 4; bases outside the gene matches: 6. This CDR3 is 14 amino acids long.

The chain employs TRBV2 and TRBJ2-5; D may be TRBD2 (5 bases). V was shortened by 4 bases and J by 5 bases, with 5 bases between the two germline ends. Germline V gene data show CDR1 as SNHLY and CDR2 as FYNNEI. The CDR3 extends over 11 amino acids. The CDR3 sequence is CASSGGETQYF. The DNA for the CDR3 is TGTGCCAGCAGTGGAGGGGAGACCCAGTACTTC.

The CDR3 here is CASSVPTGTTEKLFF. As DNA, the CDR3 is TGTGCCAGCAGCGTGCCCACCGGGACAACTGAAAAACTGTTTTTT. The chain uses TRBV7-8 and TRBJ1-4, with D possibly matching TRBD1 (6 bases). V dropped 5 bases and J dropped 7 bases, with 17 bases sitting between them. From germline, CDR1 is SGHVS and CDR2 FQNEAQ. The CDR3 runs 15 residues.

The chain recombines TRBV3-1 (or the pseudogene TRBV3-2) with TRBJ2-2, with 7 bases lining up with TRBD1. J lost 6 bases, V lost 0 bases, and 10 bases had no gene match. The CDR3 covers 17 residues. Germline CDR1 reads LGHDT; CDR2 reads YNNKEL (reference sequence). CDR3: CASSQESLTGLAGELFF. CDR3 in DNA: TGTGCCAGCAGCCAAGAGTCCCTGACAGGGTTGGCCGGGGAGCTGTTTTTT.

This clone was seen a single time. J is TRBJ1-6 and V is TRBV5-4; D might be TRBD1 (6 bases). CDR3 length: 19 residues. From germline, CDR1 is SGHNT and CDR2 YYREEE (reference sequence). Trimming cost V 5 bases and J 0 bases, with 21 bases left between them. CDR3 nucleotide sequence: TGTGCCAGCAGTCGTTACCGGACAGTCTTTAGCTCCTATAATTCACCCCTCCACTTT. It encodes CASSRYRTVFSSYNSPLHF.

CDR3 loop: CASSQDEGTEAFF. Written as DNA, the CDR3 is TGCGCCAGCAGCCAGGACGAGGGCACTGAAGCTTTCTTT. V gene TRBV5-1 combines with J gene TRBJ1-1, with D unresolved. In germline, CDR1 is SGHRS, CDR2 YFSETQ. Trimming removed 4 bases at V and 4 bases at J, with 11 bases between. This CDR3 spans 13 amino acids. Combining the CDR3 with reference TRBV5-1 and TRBJ1-1 gives the whole variable domain KAGVTQTPRYLIKTRGQQVTLSCSPISGHRSVSWYQQTPGQGLQFLFEYFSETQRNKGNFPGRFSGRQFSNSRSEMNVSTLELGDSALYLCASSQDEGTEAFFGQGTRLTVV.

As DNA, the CDR3 is TGTGCCAGCAGCGCCTCCGTCGGGGATCAGCCCCAGCATTTT. Its translation: CASSASVGDQPQHF. V and J are TRBV9 and TRBJ1-5; D ambiguous. Deletions cut 3 bases from V and 5 bases from J, with 12 bases between. CDR1 is SGDLS, CDR2 YYNGEE, per germline. The CDR3 covers 14 residues.

The chain couples TRBV9 to TRBJ1-2, with D hard to call. CDR1 SGDLS and CDR2 YYNGEE come from the germline V gene. The CDR3 totals 13 residues. Trimming cost V 0 bases and J 2 bases, with 5 bases left between them. CDR3 sequence reads: CASSVDLNYGYTF. The CDR3 DNA is TGTGCCAGCAGCGTAGACTTGAACTATGGCTACACCTTC.

The chain couples TRBV10-3 to TRBJ2-3; 9 bases match TRBD1. Germline V gives CDR1 ENHRY, CDR2 SYGVKD. The V segment lost 8 bases and the J segment 4 bases; nucleotides outside the gene matches: 4. The CDR3 runs 13 residues. The CDR3 DNA sequence: TGTGCCATCGGGACAGGGATGCCAGATACGCAGTATTTT. Protein sequence: CAIGTGMPDTQYF.

In DNA, the CDR3 is TGTGCCAGCGTCAAGCTTCCCTACGAGCAGTACTTC. It yields the protein CASVKLPYEQYF. The rearrangement links TRBV27 to TRBJ2-7, with D unresolved. This CDR3 comprises 12 residues. Trimming stripped 8 bases from V and 2 bases from J, with 10 bases between. CDR1 is MNHEY and CDR2 is SMNVEV in the germline V gene (reference sequence).

At least ten counts were recorded for this clone. CDR3 region: CAAGTSGKPSEQFF. Here the CDR3 DNA reads TGTGCCGCAGGGACTAGCGGGAAGCCTAGTGAGCAGTTCTTC. The chain carries TRBV24-1 and TRBJ2-1, with 13 bases aligning to TRBD2. The trim removed 12 bases at V and 9 bases at J, leaving 10 bases unmatched. CDR3 size: 14 residues. Germline V gives CDR1 KGHDR, CDR2 SFDVKD.

This sequence joins TRBV5-5 and TRBJ2-1; D unclear. The CDR3 is 15 residues long. V lost 0 bases, J lost 7 bases, and 14 bases lay in between. CDR1 and CDR2 (germline): SGHKS, YYEKEE (reference sequence). CDR3 nucleotides: TGTGCCAGCAGCTTGGATGGGTGGCTACAGAATGAGCAGTTCTTC. Protein: CASSLDGWLQNEQFF.

The V call is TRBV7-2, the J call TRBJ1-4; D possibly corresponds to TRBD1 (5 bases). The CDR3 is 15 residues long. Trimming stripped 5 bases from V and 6 bases from J, with 16 bases between. CDR1 SGHTA and CDR2 FQGNSA come from the germline V gene. The CDR3 nucleotides are TGTGCCAGCAGCCTAGACCCAGGGATAGATGAAAAACTGTTTTTT. Amino acid sequence: CASSLDPGIDEKLFF.

The chain is built from TRBV11-2 and TRBJ2-1; D is undetermined. The CDR3 covers 15 residues. Germline lookup yields CDR1 SGHAT and CDR2 FQNNGV. Trimming took off 0 bases at V and 0 bases at J, with 6 bases between the two ends. In nucleotides, the CDR3 is TGTGCCAGCAGCTTAGAATTTCGCTCCTACAATGAGCAGTTCTTC. Residues: CASSLEFRSYNEQFF.

This chain links TRBV19 with TRBJ1-5; no reliable D call. The germline V and J ends were trimmed by 0 bases and 3 bases, with 12 bases remaining between them. The CDR3 runs to 16 residues. Germline assignment: CDR1 LNHDA and CDR2 SQIVND (reference sequence). CDR3 amino acids: CASSIEAGLFNQPQHF. CDR3 nucleotide sequence: TGTGCCAGTAGTATAGAGGCGGGTCTATTCAATCAGCCCCAGCATTTT.

The CDR3 nucleotides read TGTGCCAGCAGTTCAGGGGGTTGGAGCTACACCTTC. This gives the protein CASSSGGWSYTF. The chain joins TRBV12-3 or TRBV12-4 to TRBJ1-2; 7 nucleotides agree with TRBD1. The CDR3 covers 12 residues. V trimming: 4 bases; J trimming: 9 bases; junction bases outside the gene matches: 5.

This clone was counted only a few times. The chain links TRBV5-1 to TRBJ2-7; 8 positions agree with TRBD2. The CDR3 covers 15 residues. Germline V lookup: CDR1 SGHRS, CDR2 YFSETQ. V lost 1 base to trimming and J lost 2 bases; unmatched junction nucleotides: 5. CDR3 DNA: TGCGCCAGCAGCTTGTCAGCGGGGGCCGCCTACGAGCAGTACTTC. Protein sequence: CASSLSAGAAYEQYF.